A selection of T cell receptor beta chains follows, all from one sample in a study of T-cell reconstitution after alpha-beta-depleted transplantation in children. One entry per CDR3 protein results from TCRdb running MiXCR on the PCR reads. The table records roughly 500,000 distinct CDR3 sequences, about 17% of them present only once. The sample in question was PBMCs from the stem cell graft donor, obtained from the stem cell graft. These receptors originate from a human donor who donated a stem cell graft to a child with acute lymphoblastic leukemia. CDR3s include the opening cysteine and the closing phenylalanine or tryptophan. D genes are given only for firm matches. Not all rows give a size; the values are once, few, many and, for expanded clones, a class.

clone_size: -
d_call: -
j_call: TRBJ2-1
v_call: TRBV7-9
cdr3_nt: TGTGCCAGCAGCTCCCTACTAGGCCCGGGGGATAATGAGCAGTTCTTC
cdr3_aa: CASSSLLGPGDNEQFF

clone_size: -
d_call: -
j_call: TRBJ1-1
v_call: TRBV28
cdr3_nt: TGTGCCAGCAGCCCTCGGTCAGGGGTGTGGAGGACTGAAGCTTTCTTT
cdr3_aa: CASSPRSGVWRTEAFF

clone_size: few
d_call: TRBD2
j_call: TRBJ2-5
v_call: TRBV5-1
cdr3_nt: TGCGCCAGCAGCTGGGGGGGACCCAGTCGGGAGGGCCAGTACTTC
cdr3_aa: CASSWGGPSREGQYF

clone_size: few
d_call: TRBD2
j_call: TRBJ2-7
v_call: TRBV2
cdr3_nt: TGTGCCGGGTGCCTAGCGGGAGGTAACGAGCAGTACTTC
cdr3_aa: CAGCLAGGNEQYF

clone_size: -
d_call: -
j_call: TRBJ1-4
v_call: TRBV25-1
cdr3_nt: TGTGCCAGCAGTGACCCCAGTACTAATGAAAAACTGTTTTTT
cdr3_aa: CASSDPSTNEKLFF

clone_size: few
d_call: TRBD1
j_call: TRBJ1-6
v_call: TRBV5-5
cdr3_nt: TGTGCCAGCAGCGGAGTACAGGGGAGCTCCTATAATTCACCCCTCCACTTT
cdr3_aa: CASSGVQGSSYNSPLHF

clone_size: -
d_call: -
j_call: TRBJ2-3
v_call: TRBV7-3
cdr3_nt: TGTGCCAGCAGCTTACTAACCACAGATACGCAGTATTTT
cdr3_aa: CASSLLTTDTQYF

clone_size: -
d_call: -
j_call: TRBJ1-1
v_call: TRBV5-6
cdr3_nt: TGTGCCAGCAGCCCCCTTGTCCCGGCTTTGTACGACACTGAAGCTTTCTTT
cdr3_aa: CASSPLVPALYDTEAFF

clone_size: few
d_call: TRBD1
j_call: TRBJ2-1
v_call: TRBV12-3/TRBV12-4
cdr3_nt: TGTGCCAGCAGTCCGGGACAGGGGGCGTTCTTC
cdr3_aa: CASSPGQGAFF

clone_size: -
d_call: TRBD1
j_call: TRBJ2-7
v_call: TRBV15
cdr3_nt: TGTGCCGCCCGCGGGACAGGGAGGGAGCAGTACTTC
cdr3_aa: CAARGTGREQYF

clone_size: few
d_call: -
j_call: TRBJ1-1
v_call: TRBV11-2
cdr3_nt: TGTGCCAGCAGCTTAGAAAGACAGAGCCCAAACACTGAAGCTTTCTTT
cdr3_aa: CASSLERQSPNTEAFF

clone_size: -
d_call: TRBD1
j_call: TRBJ1-2
v_call: TRBV5-4
cdr3_nt: TGTGCCAGCAGCACCCTGACAGGGCTCTATGGCTACACCTTC
cdr3_aa: CASSTLTGLYGYTF

clone_size: few
d_call: -
j_call: TRBJ1-1
v_call: TRBV12-3/TRBV12-4
cdr3_nt: TGTGCCAGCTGGTCGGGGGAAGGGGACACTGAAGCTTTCTTT
cdr3_aa: CASWSGEGDTEAFF

clone_size: few
d_call: -
j_call: TRBJ1-4
v_call: TRBV27
cdr3_nt: TGTGCCAGCAGCAGGGCCCGTTTTAATGAAAAACTGTTTTTT
cdr3_aa: CASSRARFNEKLFF

clone_size: few
d_call: -
j_call: TRBJ2-1
v_call: TRBV3-1
cdr3_nt: TGTGCCAGCAGCCAAGACTGGGGGGTCCGGGTCGATGAGCAGTTCTTC
cdr3_aa: CASSQDWGVRVDEQFF

clone_size: -
d_call: -
j_call: TRBJ2-7
v_call: TRBV9
cdr3_nt: TGTGCCAGCAGTGGCCTGAAAACCTACGAGCAGTACTTC
cdr3_aa: CASSGLKTYEQYF

clone_size: -
d_call: -
j_call: TRBJ1-2
v_call: TRBV4-1
cdr3_nt: TGCGCCAGCAGCCAGGAAACAGGGTTCGTCGATGGCTACACCTTC
cdr3_aa: CASSQETGFVDGYTF

clone_size: -
d_call: -
j_call: TRBJ1-6
v_call: TRBV5-5
cdr3_nt: TGTGCCAGCAGCCGCGCAGGAGAAAATTCACCCCTCCACTTT
cdr3_aa: CASSRAGENSPLHF

clone_size: many
d_call: TRBD2
j_call: TRBJ2-1
v_call: TRBV20-1
cdr3_nt: TGCAGTGCCTACGGGACTAGCGTTAGCTCCTACAATGAGCAGTTCTTC
cdr3_aa: CSAYGTSVSSYNEQFF

clone_size: few
d_call: TRBD1
j_call: TRBJ2-1
v_call: TRBV4-1
cdr3_nt: TGCGCCAGCAGCTCTGGGAGGACAGGGTCCTACAATGAGCAGTTCTTC
cdr3_aa: CASSSGRTGSYNEQFF

clone_size: few
d_call: TRBD2
j_call: TRBJ2-1
v_call: TRBV12-3/TRBV12-4
cdr3_nt: TGTGCCAGCAGTCCTCGGGGGGGAACCTACAATGAGCAGTTCTTC
cdr3_aa: CASSPRGGTYNEQFF

clone_size: -
d_call: TRBD2
j_call: TRBJ2-1
v_call: TRBV5-1
cdr3_nt: TGCGCCAGCAGCTTCCTCGGGACTAGCGGGAGTAATGAGCAGTTCTTC
cdr3_aa: CASSFLGTSGSNEQFF

clone_size: few
d_call: TRBD2
j_call: TRBJ2-5
v_call: TRBV10-3
cdr3_nt: TGTGCCATCAGCCCTGAAACTAGCGGGGAAGAGACCCAGTACTTC
cdr3_aa: CAISPETSGEETQYF

clone_size: few
d_call: TRBD1
j_call: TRBJ2-3
v_call: TRBV7-9
cdr3_nt: TGTGCCAGCAGCTTAGGGCCGGGACAGGGGACAGATACGCAGTATTTT
cdr3_aa: CASSLGPGQGTDTQYF

clone_size: -
d_call: TRBD2
j_call: TRBJ2-1
v_call: TRBV5-1
cdr3_nt: TGCGCCAGCTACCTAGCGGGGCGGATCGATGAGCAGTTCTTC
cdr3_aa: CASYLAGRIDEQFF

clone_size: few
d_call: -
j_call: TRBJ2-7
v_call: TRBV5-1
cdr3_nt: TGCGCCAGCAGCTTGGAGTCCGCATTGCACGAGCAGTACTTC
cdr3_aa: CASSLESALHEQYF

clone_size: few
d_call: TRBD2
j_call: TRBJ2-7
v_call: TRBV6-5
cdr3_nt: TGTGCCAGCAGTTACTCTCCGGGACTAGCGGGAGGGGGGTCCTACGAGCAGTACTTC
cdr3_aa: CASSYSPGLAGGGSYEQYF

clone_size: -
d_call: TRBD2
j_call: TRBJ2-4
v_call: TRBV6-2/TRBV6-3
cdr3_nt: TGTGCCAGCAGTTACGGAGCGGGAGTTATTCAGTACTTC
cdr3_aa: CASSYGAGVIQYF

clone_size: many
d_call: -
j_call: TRBJ1-2
v_call: TRBV18
cdr3_nt: TGTGCCAGCTCACCGTTACTAGGCTACACCTTC
cdr3_aa: CASSPLLGYTF

clone_size: -
d_call: -
j_call: TRBJ2-7
v_call: TRBV7-9
cdr3_nt: TGTGCCAGCAGCTTGCTCCCCTCCGTGCGGGAGCAGTACTTC
cdr3_aa: CASSLLPSVREQYF

clone_size: -
d_call: -
j_call: TRBJ2-1
v_call: TRBV12-3/TRBV12-4
cdr3_nt: TGTGCCAGCAGTTTAGCGTTAATAAATGAGCAGTTCTTC
cdr3_aa: CASSLALINEQFF

clone_size: -
d_call: -
j_call: TRBJ2-2
v_call: TRBV5-6
cdr3_nt: TGTGCCAGCAGCTTTGCGCCTAGGACCGGGGAGCTGTTTTTT
cdr3_aa: CASSFAPRTGELFF

clone_size: -
d_call: -
j_call: TRBJ1-5
v_call: TRBV12-3/TRBV12-4
cdr3_nt: TGTGCCAGCAGAGGGAGGGATCAGCCCCAGCATTTT
cdr3_aa: CASRGRDQPQHF

clone_size: -
d_call: TRBD2
j_call: TRBJ2-1
v_call: TRBV7-9
cdr3_nt: TGTGCCAGCAGCTGGAAACCGGGACTAGGCAACCATGAGCAGTTCTTC
cdr3_aa: CASSWKPGLGNHEQFF

clone_size: few
d_call: -
j_call: TRBJ2-7
v_call: TRBV3-1
cdr3_nt: TGTGCCAGCAGCCAAGCGGCTAGCGAGCAGTACTTC
cdr3_aa: CASSQAASEQYF

clone_size: few
d_call: TRBD1
j_call: TRBJ1-2
v_call: TRBV12-3/TRBV12-4
cdr3_nt: TGTGCCAGCAGGGGACAGGGTAGAGGATCCTATGGCTACACCTTC
cdr3_aa: CASRGQGRGSYGYTF

clone_size: few
d_call: -
j_call: TRBJ2-7
v_call: TRBV19
cdr3_nt: TGTGCCAGTAGTCTCCGGAGGACAGTGCTTTCTTCCTACGAGCAGTACTTC
cdr3_aa: CASSLRRTVLSSYEQYF

clone_size: few
d_call: TRBD2
j_call: TRBJ2-5
v_call: TRBV24-1
cdr3_nt: TGTGCCACCAGCGAGGGACTAGCGGGAGGACAAGAGACCCAGTACTTC
cdr3_aa: CATSEGLAGGQETQYF

clone_size: -
d_call: TRBD1
j_call: TRBJ2-5
v_call: TRBV12-5
cdr3_nt: TGTGCTAGTGGTTTGGTACTATTTCAGGGGGCCGGAGAGACCCAGTACTTC
cdr3_aa: CASGLVLFQGAGETQYF

clone_size: many
d_call: TRBD1
j_call: TRBJ1-4
v_call: TRBV5-1
cdr3_nt: TGCGCCAGCAGCTTGGACCCCCCTTTCGGGACAGGGTCAAATGAAAAACTGTTTTTT
cdr3_aa: CASSLDPPFGTGSNEKLFF

clone_size: -
d_call: -
j_call: TRBJ1-1
v_call: TRBV18
cdr3_nt: TGTGCCAGCTCACCTACTGTATTGACAGTGAACACTGAAGCTTTCTTT
cdr3_aa: CASSPTVLTVNTEAFF

clone_size: many
d_call: -
j_call: TRBJ2-1
v_call: TRBV9
cdr3_nt: TGTGCCAGCAGCGTAGCCTGGGGGGCCTACAATGAGCAGTTCTTC
cdr3_aa: CASSVAWGAYNEQFF

clone_size: -
d_call: TRBD1
j_call: TRBJ1-1
v_call: TRBV7-9
cdr3_nt: TGTGCCAGCAGCCTCAGACAGGGCATGAACACTGAAGCTTTCTTT
cdr3_aa: CASSLRQGMNTEAFF

clone_size: few
d_call: -
j_call: TRBJ2-7
v_call: TRBV25-1
cdr3_nt: TGTGCCATGCAGTCAGCCTCCGGGTACGAGCAGTACTTC
cdr3_aa: CAMQSASGYEQYF

clone_size: -
d_call: -
j_call: TRBJ2-3
v_call: TRBV5-1
cdr3_nt: TGCGCCAGCAGCTTGATCCTAGCGACACAAGGAGGTACGCAGTATTTT
cdr3_aa: CASSLILATQGGTQYF

clone_size: -
d_call: -
j_call: TRBJ2-7
v_call: TRBV12-3/TRBV12-4
cdr3_nt: TGTGCCAGCAGCCCAACAGACCTCCAGAGCGAGCAGTACTTC
cdr3_aa: CASSPTDLQSEQYF

clone_size: -
d_call: TRBD2
j_call: TRBJ2-4
v_call: TRBV6-5
cdr3_nt: TGTGCCAGCAGTTACGGTGGTACTAGCGGCTCCAAAAACAGTCAGTACTTC
cdr3_aa: CASSYGGTSGSKNSQYF

clone_size: -
d_call: -
j_call: TRBJ2-7
v_call: TRBV7-6
cdr3_nt: TGTGCCAGCAGCTTAGGGCAGGGGGGGTACTACGAGCAGTACTTC
cdr3_aa: CASSLGQGGYYEQYF

clone_size: -
d_call: -
j_call: TRBJ2-2
v_call: TRBV5-6
cdr3_nt: TGTGCCAGCAGCTTTTACACTCGGACAGTCGCCACCGGGGAGCTGTTTTTT
cdr3_aa: CASSFYTRTVATGELFF